The rows below give T cell receptor beta chains drawn from one sample of a study of cytomegalovirus exposure and HLA in healthy donors. TCRdb's table, derived via immunoSEQ multiplex PCR, lists solely in-frame clones and lacks some. This repertoire shows some 130,000 clones, around 83% found once; its top ten account for roughly 1.2%. Input material: PBMCs. All receptors derive from a girl aged 2-9 years in good health and CMV-seronegative. Each CDR3 is given with its conserved first and last residue. The D gene is left open where the match is weak. Some rows mark clone size as missing; the rest say once, few, many or name a class of expanded clone.

d_call,j_call,v_call,clone_size,cdr3_nt,cdr3_aa
TRBD1,TRBJ1-6,TRBV30,.,TGTGCCTGGAGTAAGGGACAGGGGGCCCTTTTTATATCACCCCTCCACTTT,CAWSKGQGALFISPLHF
.,TRBJ2-3,TRBV7-9,.,TGTGCCAGCAGCTTAAGACAGAGCACAGATACGCAGTATTTT,CASSLRQSTDTQYF
.,TRBJ1-4,TRBV5-8,.,TGTGCCAGCAGCTGGAGCGGCCCAATAAAACTGTTTTTT,CASSWSGPIKLFF
.,TRBJ2-5,TRBV7-9,.,TGTGCCAGCAGCTCCAGTTTAGAGACCCAGTACTTC,CASSSSLETQYF
.,TRBJ2-6,TRBV6-5,.,TGTGCCAGCAGTTACGAGAGCTCTGGGGCCAACGTCCTGACTTTC,CASSYESSGANVLTF
.,TRBJ2-7,TRBV25-1,.,TGTGCCAGCAGTGAATGGTCCTTGACGGGAGCGCAGAACGAGCAGTACTTC,CASSEWSLTGAQNEQYF
TRBD1,TRBJ1-5,TRBV19,.,TGTGCCAGTTCCGGATCCGGGACAGGGATTAATCAGCCCCAGCATTTT,CASSGSGTGINQPQHF
TRBD2,TRBJ2-5,TRBV2,.,TGTGCCAGCAGGGGAACTAGCGGGAGAGGAGAGACCCAGTACTTC,CASRGTSGRGETQYF
.,TRBJ1-1,TRBV21-1,once,TGTGCCAGCAGCAAAGGATCCCCACAGGCCCGAATAACTGAAGCTTTCTTT,CASSKGSPQARITEAFF
.,TRBJ1-2,TRBV5-5,.,TGTGCCAGCAGCTTGTGGGGCAGGAACTATGGCTACACCTTC,CASSLWGRNYGYTF
TRBD2,TRBJ2-2,TRBV30,.,TGTGCCTGGAGTGCGACTAGCGGGTGGTCCGGGGAGCTGTTTTTT,CAWSATSGWSGELFF
TRBD2,TRBJ2-1,TRBV29-1,.,TGCAGCGTCCCCACACCCGGGACTAACAATGAGCAGTTCTTC,CSVPTPGTNNEQFF
TRBD1,TRBJ1-5,TRBV6-1,once,TGTGCCAGCAGTGGCGAGACAGGGGAAATGGGCAATCAGCCCCAGCATTTT,CASSGETGEMGNQPQHF
TRBD1,TRBJ1-3,TRBV15,.,TGTGCCACCAGCAGAGGGACAGGGGGCTTCTCTGGAAACACCATATATTTT,CATSRGTGGFSGNTIYF
.,TRBJ1-4,TRBV27,few,TGTGCCAGCAGTCACTCAGGGACAACTAATGAAAAACTGTTTTTT,CASSHSGTTNEKLFF
.,TRBJ1-5,TRBV28,.,TGTGCCAGCAGTTTTGGAGGCCCGACCAATCAGCCCCAGCATTTT,CASSFGGPTNQPQHF
TRBD2,TRBJ2-3,TRBV7-9,.,TGTGCCAGTTGTCCCCCACTAGCGGATACGCAGTATTTT,CASCPPLADTQYF
.,TRBJ1-1,TRBV27,.,TGTGCCAGCAGTTTATCGAAGGCGGGGAACACTGAAGCTTTCTTT,CASSLSKAGNTEAFF
TRBD1,TRBJ1-4,TRBV6-6,.,TGTGCCAGCACCGCGGGACAGAGAAATGAAAAACTGTTTTTT,CASTAGQRNEKLFF
.,TRBJ2-1,TRBV19,.,TGTGCCAGTAGTATAAGGCTCGGGAACAATGAGCAGTTCTTC,CASSIRLGNNEQFF
.,TRBJ2-1,TRBV28,.,TGTGCCAGCAGGTACAGGGCTACCTACAATGAGCAGTTCTTC,CASRYRATYNEQFF
.,TRBJ2-3,TRBV5-1,.,TGCGCCAGCAGCACAGACAGTCTCAGCACAGATACGCAGTATTTT,CASSTDSLSTDTQYF
.,TRBJ1-1,TRBV10-3,medium-sized,TGTGCCACACAGGGTTCGAACACTGAAGCTTTCTTT,CATQGSNTEAFF
TRBD2,TRBJ2-3,TRBV2,.,TGTGCCAGCAGTGATGGATTAGCGGGGGCTAGCACAGATACGCAGTATTTT,CASSDGLAGASTDTQYF
TRBD1,TRBJ2-1,TRBV27,.,TGTGCCAGCAGTTCCGAGTGGGGGGACAGGAGGAATGAGCAGTTCTTC,CASSSEWGDRRNEQFF
.,TRBJ1-2,TRBV5-1,.,TGCGCCAGCAGCTCGGGGGACGTAAACTATGGCTACACCTTC,CASSSGDVNYGYTF
TRBD2,TRBJ2-3,TRBV9,.,TGTGCCAGCAGCACACGACTAGCGGGAGTGACAGATACGCAGTATTTT,CASSTRLAGVTDTQYF
.,TRBJ2-7,TRBV10-3,few,TGTGCCATCAGTGACACCTTAGCCTACCCATCCTACGAGCAGTACTTC,CAISDTLAYPSYEQYF
TRBD1,TRBJ2-1,TRBV6-1,.,TGTGCCAGTCTTCGGACGGACAGGGGGAACAATGAGCAGTTCTTC,CASLRTDRGNNEQFF
.,TRBJ1-5,TRBV7-2,.,TGTGCCAGCAGCTTAGTAGGAGGCCAGGGCAATCAGCCCCAGCATTTT,CASSLVGGQGNQPQHF
.,TRBJ1-5,TRBV4-1,.,TGCGCCAGCAGCCCCCGGTTAGTAGGGGAGGCTCAGCCCCAGCATTTT,CASSPRLVGEAQPQHF
TRBD1,TRBJ1-2,TRBV7-3,few,TGTGCCAGCAGCCCGCTCGCTACAGGGGGCGGGGGCTACACCTTC,CASSPLATGGGGYTF
TRBD2,TRBJ2-3,TRBV2,.,TGTGCCAGCAGTGACCAGCGGGGGCCGAGCACAGATACGCAGTATTTT,CASSDQRGPSTDTQYF
TRBD1,TRBJ1-4,TRBV5-1,.,TGCGCCAGCAGCCCGCGGGGGTCAGGGGGCTACTCAACTAATGAAAAACTGTTTTTT,CASSPRGSGGYSTNEKLFF
TRBD2,TRBJ2-7,TRBV7-2,.,TGTGCCAGCAGCTGGACCCTAGCGGGGGGAACCTACGAGCAGTACTTC,CASSWTLAGGTYEQYF
.,TRBJ1-1,TRBV7-2,.,TGTGCCAGCAGCTTAGCAACCGGACGGGGGAGGAACGCTGAAGCTTTCTTT,CASSLATGRGRNAEAFF